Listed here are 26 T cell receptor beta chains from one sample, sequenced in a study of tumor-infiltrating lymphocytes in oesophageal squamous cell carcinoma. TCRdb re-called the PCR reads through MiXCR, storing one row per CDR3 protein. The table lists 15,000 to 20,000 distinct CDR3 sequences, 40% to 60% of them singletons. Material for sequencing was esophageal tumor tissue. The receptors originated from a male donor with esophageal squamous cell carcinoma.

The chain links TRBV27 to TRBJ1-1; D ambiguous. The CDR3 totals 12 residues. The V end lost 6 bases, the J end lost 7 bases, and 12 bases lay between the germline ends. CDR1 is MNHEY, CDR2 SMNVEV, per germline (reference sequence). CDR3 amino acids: CASSHLGGEAFF. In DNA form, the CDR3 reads TGTGCCAGCAGCCATTTAGGCGGTGAAGCTTTCTTT.

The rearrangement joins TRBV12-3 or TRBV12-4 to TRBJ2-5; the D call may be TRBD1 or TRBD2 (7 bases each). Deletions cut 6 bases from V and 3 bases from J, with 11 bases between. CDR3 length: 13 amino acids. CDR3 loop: CASRRGTEETQYF. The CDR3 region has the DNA TGTGCCAGCAGGCGGGGGACAGAAGAGACCCAGTACTTC.

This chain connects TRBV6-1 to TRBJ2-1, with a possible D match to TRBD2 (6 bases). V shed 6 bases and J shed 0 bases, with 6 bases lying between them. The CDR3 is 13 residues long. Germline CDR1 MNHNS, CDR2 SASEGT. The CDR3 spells CASRTSSYNEQFF. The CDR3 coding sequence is TGTGCCAGCAGGACTAGCTCCTACAATGAGCAGTTCTTC.

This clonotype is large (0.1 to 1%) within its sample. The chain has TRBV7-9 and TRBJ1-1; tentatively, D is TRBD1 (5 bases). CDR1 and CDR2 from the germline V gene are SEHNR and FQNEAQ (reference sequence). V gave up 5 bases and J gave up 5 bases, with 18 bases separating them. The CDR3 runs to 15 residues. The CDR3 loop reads CASSPTGTGGTEAFF. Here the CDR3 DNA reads TGTGCCAGCAGCCCAACCGGGACGGGGGGGACTGAAGCTTTCTTT.

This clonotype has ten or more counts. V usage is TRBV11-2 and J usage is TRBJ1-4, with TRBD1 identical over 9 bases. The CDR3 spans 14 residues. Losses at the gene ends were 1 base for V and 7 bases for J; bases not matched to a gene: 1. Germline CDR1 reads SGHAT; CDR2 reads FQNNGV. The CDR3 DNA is TGTGCCAGCAGCTTAGGGACAGGGGTTGAAAAACTGTTTTTT. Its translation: CASSLGTGVEKLFF.

CDR3 nucleotides: TGTGCCAGCACCCGACTAGCGGCCCGTGGGGATACGCAGTATTTT. Protein sequence: CASTRLAARGDTQYF. This chain links TRBV7-9 with TRBJ2-3, with 9 bases lining up with TRBD2. The CDR3 totals 15 residues. V gave up 7 bases and J gave up 6 bases; unmatched junction bases: 11. Germline V gene data show CDR1 as SEHNR and CDR2 as FQNEAQ (reference sequence).

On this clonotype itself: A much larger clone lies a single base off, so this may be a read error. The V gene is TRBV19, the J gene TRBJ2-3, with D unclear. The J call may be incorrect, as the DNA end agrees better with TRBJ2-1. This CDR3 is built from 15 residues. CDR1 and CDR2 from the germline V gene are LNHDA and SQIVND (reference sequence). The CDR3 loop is CASTSPDGGKYEQFF. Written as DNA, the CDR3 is TGTGCCAGTACATCCCCTGATGGTGGGAAATACGAGCAGTTCTTC.

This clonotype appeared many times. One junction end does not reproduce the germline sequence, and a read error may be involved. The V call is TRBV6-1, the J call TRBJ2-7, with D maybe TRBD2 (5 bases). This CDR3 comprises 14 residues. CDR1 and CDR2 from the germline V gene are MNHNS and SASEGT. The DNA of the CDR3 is TGTGCCAGCAGCCCGGGGATGGGAAAGGTGGCCCTCCACTTC. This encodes CASSPGMGKVALHF.

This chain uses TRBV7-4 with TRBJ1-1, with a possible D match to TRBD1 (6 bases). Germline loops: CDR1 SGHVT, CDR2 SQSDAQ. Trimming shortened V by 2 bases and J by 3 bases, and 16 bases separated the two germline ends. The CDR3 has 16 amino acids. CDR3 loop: CASSLFGGRGDTEAFF. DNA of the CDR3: TGTGCCAGCAGCTTATTTGGTGGCAGGGGAGACACTGAAGCTTTCTTT.

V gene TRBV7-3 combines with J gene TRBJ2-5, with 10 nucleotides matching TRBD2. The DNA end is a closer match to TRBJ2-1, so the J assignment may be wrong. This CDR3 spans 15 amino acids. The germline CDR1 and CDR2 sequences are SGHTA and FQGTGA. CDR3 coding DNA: TGTGCCAGCAGCGTGAGCGGGGGGGCCGTAAATGAGCAGTTCTTC. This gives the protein CASSVSGGAVNEQFF.

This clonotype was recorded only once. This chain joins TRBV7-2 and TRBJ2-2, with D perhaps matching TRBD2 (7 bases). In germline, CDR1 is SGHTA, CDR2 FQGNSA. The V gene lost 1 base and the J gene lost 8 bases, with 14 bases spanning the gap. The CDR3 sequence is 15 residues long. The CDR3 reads CASSLDRGAQGELFF. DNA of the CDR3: TGTGCCAGCAGCTTAGACCGGGGGGCGCAAGGGGAGCTGTTTTTT.

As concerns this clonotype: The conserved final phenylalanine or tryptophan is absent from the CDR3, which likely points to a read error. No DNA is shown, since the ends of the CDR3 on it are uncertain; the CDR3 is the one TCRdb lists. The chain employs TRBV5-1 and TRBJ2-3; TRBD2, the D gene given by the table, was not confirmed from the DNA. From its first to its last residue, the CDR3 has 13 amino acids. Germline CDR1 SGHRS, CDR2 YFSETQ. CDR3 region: CASKRQETQYFGP.

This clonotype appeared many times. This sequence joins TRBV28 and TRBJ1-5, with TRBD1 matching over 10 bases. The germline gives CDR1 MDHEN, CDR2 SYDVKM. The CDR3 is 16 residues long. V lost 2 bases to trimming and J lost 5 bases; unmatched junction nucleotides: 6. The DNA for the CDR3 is TGTGCCAGCAGTTTAGGGGACAGGGGCAGGGATCAGCCCCAGCATTTT. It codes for CASSLGDRGRDQPQHF. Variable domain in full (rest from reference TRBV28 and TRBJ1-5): DVKVTQSSRYLVKRTGEKVFLECVQDMDHENMFWYRQDPGLGLRLIYFSYDVKMKEKGDIPEGYSVSREKKERFSLILESASTNQTSMYLCASSLGDRGRDQPQHFGDGTRLSIL.

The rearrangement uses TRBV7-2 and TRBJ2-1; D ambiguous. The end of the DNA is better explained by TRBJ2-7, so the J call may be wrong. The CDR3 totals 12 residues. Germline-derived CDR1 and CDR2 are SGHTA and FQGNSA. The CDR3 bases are TGTGCCAGCAGCACTACCTCCTACGAGCAGTACTTC. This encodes CASSTTSYEQYF.

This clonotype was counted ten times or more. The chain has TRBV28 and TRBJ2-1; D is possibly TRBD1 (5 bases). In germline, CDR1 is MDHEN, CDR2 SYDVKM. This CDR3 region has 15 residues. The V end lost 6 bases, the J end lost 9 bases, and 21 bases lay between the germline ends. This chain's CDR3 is CASRGRSAGEREQFF. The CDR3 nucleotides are TGTGCCAGCAGGGGGCGCTCGGCTGGTGAACGTGAGCAGTTCTTC.

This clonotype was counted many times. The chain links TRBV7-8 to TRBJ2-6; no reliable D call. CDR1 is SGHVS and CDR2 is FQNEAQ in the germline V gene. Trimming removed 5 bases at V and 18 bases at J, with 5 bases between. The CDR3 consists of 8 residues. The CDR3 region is CASSHGTF. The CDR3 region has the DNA TGTGCCAGCAGCCATGGGACTTTC.

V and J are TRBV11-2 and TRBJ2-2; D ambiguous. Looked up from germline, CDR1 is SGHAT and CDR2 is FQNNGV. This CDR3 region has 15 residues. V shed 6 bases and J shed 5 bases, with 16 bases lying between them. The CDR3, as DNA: TGTGCCAGCAGTTTACCCCCCGCCGGAACCGGGGAGCTGTTTTTT. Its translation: CASSLPPAGTGELFF.

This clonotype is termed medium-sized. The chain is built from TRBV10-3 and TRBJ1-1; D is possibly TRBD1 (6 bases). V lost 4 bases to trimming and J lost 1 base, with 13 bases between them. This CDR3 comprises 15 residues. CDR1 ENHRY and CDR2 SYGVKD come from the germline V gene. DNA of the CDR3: TGTGCCATCAGTGTAACAGGGAAAAGGAACACTGAAGCTTTCTTT. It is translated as CAISVTGKRNTEAFF.

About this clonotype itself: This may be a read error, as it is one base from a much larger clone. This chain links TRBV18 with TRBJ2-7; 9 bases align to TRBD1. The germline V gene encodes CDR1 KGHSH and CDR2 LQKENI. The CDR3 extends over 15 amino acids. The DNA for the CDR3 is TGTACCAGCTCACCACCGTACAGGGGGCCCTACGAGCAGTACTTC. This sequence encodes CTSSPPYRGPYEQYF.

The CDR3 here is CASSISRGSYNEQFF. CDR3 bases: TGTGCCAGCAGCATTTCCCGGGGCTCCTACAATGAGCAGTTCTTC. The chain couples TRBV7-2 to TRBJ2-1; weak D call: TRBD2 (5 bases). CDR3 length equals 15 residues. V was clipped by 5 bases and J by 0 bases, with 11 bases between them. Germline-derived CDR1 and CDR2 are SGHTA and FQGNSA.

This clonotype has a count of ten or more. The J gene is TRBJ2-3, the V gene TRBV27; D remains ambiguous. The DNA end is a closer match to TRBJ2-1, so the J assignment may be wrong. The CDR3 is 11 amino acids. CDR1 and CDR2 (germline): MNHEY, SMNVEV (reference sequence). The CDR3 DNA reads TGTGCCAGCAGTTCGGAACGAGCGCAGTTCTTC. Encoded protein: CASSSERAQFF.

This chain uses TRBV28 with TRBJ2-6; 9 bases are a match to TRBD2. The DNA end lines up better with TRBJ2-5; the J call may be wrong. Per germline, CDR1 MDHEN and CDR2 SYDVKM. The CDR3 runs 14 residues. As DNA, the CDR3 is TGTGCCAGCCAAGTGGCGGGAGGGCGCGAGACCCAGTACTTC. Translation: CASQVAGGRETQYF.

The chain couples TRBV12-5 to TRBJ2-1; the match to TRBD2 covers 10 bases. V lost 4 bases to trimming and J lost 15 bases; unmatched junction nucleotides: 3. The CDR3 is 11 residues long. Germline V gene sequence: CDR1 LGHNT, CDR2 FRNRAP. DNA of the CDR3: TGTGCTAGTGGTTCAAGCGGGGGGGCGTTCTTC. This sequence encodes CASGSSGGAFF.

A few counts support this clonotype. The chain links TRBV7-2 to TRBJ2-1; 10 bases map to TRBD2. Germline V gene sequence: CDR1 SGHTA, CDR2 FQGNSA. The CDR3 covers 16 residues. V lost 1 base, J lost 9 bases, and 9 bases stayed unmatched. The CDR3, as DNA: TGTGCCAGCAGCTTAGAGCCAGCGGGGGGGTGGGGTGAGCAGTTCTTC. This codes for CASSLEPAGGWGEQFF.

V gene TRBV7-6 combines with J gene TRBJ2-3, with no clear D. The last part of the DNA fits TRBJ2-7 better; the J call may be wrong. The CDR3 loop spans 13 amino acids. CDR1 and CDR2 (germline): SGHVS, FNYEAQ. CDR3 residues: CASSFGSSDTQYF. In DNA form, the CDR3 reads TGTGCCAGCAGCTTCGGCAGCTCAGATACGCAGTACTTC.

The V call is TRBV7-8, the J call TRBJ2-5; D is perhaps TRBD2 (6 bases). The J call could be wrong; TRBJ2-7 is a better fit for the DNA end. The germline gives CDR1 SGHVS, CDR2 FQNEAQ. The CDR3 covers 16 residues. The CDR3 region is CASSYDRNWRAYEQYF. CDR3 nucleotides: TGTGCCAGCAGCTACGACAGAAACTGGAGGGCCTACGAGCAGTACTTC.